One and the same sample provided the 14 T cell receptor beta chains below, sequenced in a study of T cells expressing NK-cell markers. For each CDR3 protein, TCRdb gives one entry from its re-call of the 5' RACE reads, without DNA. The sample spans roughly 160,000 distinct CDR3 sequences; the ten largest clones claim just over 20%. Sequenced input: blood T cells: a sorted CD56 or NKG2C T cell subset, CD4+ or CD8+ T cells, or bulk PBMC T cells (not recorded which). These receptors were obtained from a man aged 18 to 69 in good health.

This rearrangement joins TRBV10-3 to TRBJ1-3; TCRdb names TRBD1, which stays unverified in the absence of DNA. The length of the CDR3 is 14 residues. Per the germline V gene, CDR1 is ENHRY and CDR2 is SYGVKD. The CDR3 sequence is CAAGDGGSGNTIYF.

This sequence joins TRBV5-6 and TRBJ2-5. Germline lookup yields CDR1 SGHDT and CDR2 YYEEEE. The CDR3 covers 15 residues. CDR3 region: CASSSGERVQETQYF.

The rearrangement joins TRBV12-5 to TRBJ2-3; absent DNA, TCRdb's TRBD1 call cannot be checked. The CDR3 consists of 15 residues. CDR1 is LGHNT and CDR2 is FRNRAP in the germline V gene. The CDR3 spells CASGLPGQGTDTQYF.

V and J are TRBV24-1 and TRBJ1-4. There are 15 residues in the CDR3. Germline lookup yields CDR1 KGHDR and CDR2 SFDVKD. CDR3: CATRGRRRMREKLFF.

The CDR3 region is CASGQGSRETQYF. The rearrangement links TRBV9 to TRBJ2-5; the TCRdb D gene call, TRBD1, has no DNA to confirm it. The germline V gene has CDR1 SGDLS and CDR2 YYNGEE. There are 13 residues in the CDR3.

The chain employs TRBV6-5 and TRBJ2-5; without DNA, the TCRdb call of TRBD1 cannot be checked. Germline V gene sequence: CDR1 MNHEY, CDR2 SVGAGI. This CDR3 contains 16 residues. The CDR3 loop is CASSNWQGYSGETQYF.

J is TRBJ2-4 and V is TRBV7-9; TCRdb selects TRBD1, and the lack of DNA leaves this call unchecked. The germline V gene has CDR1 SEHNR and CDR2 FQNEAQ (reference sequence). The length of the CDR3 is 14 residues. The CDR3 protein is CASSLLEGAPFQYF. The complete variable domain, with remaining parts taken from reference TRBV7-9 and TRBJ2-4, reads DTGVSQNPRHKITKRGQNVTFRCDPISEHNRLYWYRQTLGQGPEFLTYFQNEAQLEKSRLLSDRFSAERPKGSFSTLEIQRTEQGDSAMYLCASSLLEGAPFQYFGAGTRLSVL.

The chain uses TRBV28 and TRBJ2-7; TCRdb calls TRBD1, which cannot be checked without DNA. The CDR3 has 14 residues. Germline CDR1 is MDHEN and CDR2 is SYDVKM. CDR3: CASSGGQVPYEQYF.

V is TRBV11-1 and J is TRBJ2-5; TCRdb's D call, TRBD2, is unchecked because there is no DNA. Per the germline V gene, CDR1 is SGHAT and CDR2 is FQDESV (reference sequence). The CDR3 extends over 19 amino acids. CDR3 in amino acids: CASSHPTSGGPQTLETQYF.

V is TRBV7-9 and J is TRBJ2-7; TCRdb indicates TRBD1, and absent DNA this call remains unverified. This CDR3 spans 15 amino acids. Per germline, CDR1 SEHNR and CDR2 FQNEAQ (reference sequence). CDR3 protein: CASSLAPGTSYEQYF. Complete variable domain (other parts from reference TRBV7-9 and TRBJ2-7): DTGVSQNPRHKITKRGQNVTFRCDPISEHNRLYWYRQTLGQGPEFLTYFQNEAQLEKSRLLSDRFSAERPKGSFSTLEIQRTEQGDSAMYLCASSLAPGTSYEQYFGPGTRLTVT.

The rearrangement uses TRBV9 and TRBJ2-7; the D call from TCRdb, TRBD2, cannot be confirmed without DNA. Germline V gene lookup returns CDR1 SGDLS and CDR2 YYNGEE. The CDR3 covers 14 residues. CDR3 amino acids: CASSPPAGGGEQYF.

The chain's CDR3 is CASSQQSLTYEQYF. V is TRBV4-2 and J is TRBJ2-7. The CDR3 length is 14 residues. The germline gives CDR1 LGHNA, CDR2 YNFKEQ.

The J gene is TRBJ2-1, the V gene TRBV6-5. Per germline, CDR1 MNHEY and CDR2 SVGAGI. The CDR3 runs to 14 residues. CDR3 protein: CASSYSGIKDEQFF.

The chain employs TRBV7-8 and TRBJ2-3. CDR1 is SGHVS, CDR2 FQNEAQ, per germline. This CDR3 comprises 11 residues. The CDR3 region is CASGITDTQYF.